The clone carrying this T cell receptor (beta chain) was recorded many times. Antigen specificity is unknown. RNA transcripts were the template for amplifying TCR beta CDR3 regions. The HTBI primer set drove a first-round RT-PCR of the TCR CDR3. From the multiplex PCR reads, TCRdb called clonotypes with MiXCR, one entry per CDR3 protein. Altogether about 600,000 distinct CDR3 sequences are present, 14% being singletons, with the ten largest covering around 7%. The data derive from a study of T cells in Graves' hyperthyroidism and ophthalmopathy. The study's findings and limits: Progression to ophthalmopathy was predicted a median of approximately 6.4 months early.

Germline lookup yields CDR1 MNHEY and CDR2 SMNVEV (reference sequence). The V gene lost 6 bases and the J gene lost 8 bases, with 16 bases spanning the gap. This CDR3 comprises 13 residues. The chain carries TRBV27 and TRBJ2-5; a weak D match, TRBD2 (5 bases). The clonotype was recovered from a young woman with Graves' ophthalmopathy. Sequences were obtained from blood. The CDR3 nucleotides read TGTGCCAGCAGCCCCAGCGGCCCCTTAACCCAGTACTTC. The encoded protein is CASSPSGPLTQYF.